Following are 32 T cell receptor beta chains from one sample sequenced in a study of prognosis after radiotherapy for stage I lung cancer. Two-round multiplex PCR on genomic DNA was the method by which TCR beta CDR3 was amplified. The use of primers specific to each TRBV and TRBJ gene characterized first-round PCR. TCRdb re-called the multiplex PCR reads with MiXCR, one entry per CDR3 protein. This sample yields about 26,000 distinct CDR3 sequences, of which approximately 29% are seen a single time; roughly 35% belongs to the top ten. The sample consisted of PBMCs, taken before or after stereotactic body radiation therapy (not recorded which). Receptor source: a donor older than 45 with non-small cell lung cancer.

This clonotype was detected many times. V usage is TRBV7-6 and J usage is TRBJ2-7; possible D gene TRBD2, 5 bases. The germline V gene has CDR1 SGHVS and CDR2 FNYEAQ. V shed 3 bases and J shed 0 bases, with 12 bases lying between them. The CDR3 has 15 amino acids. CDR3 bases: TGTGCCAGCAGCTTGGAACTAGGAAGCTCCTACGAGCAGTACTTC. Translating gives CASSLELGSSYEQYF.

In this sample, this clonotype turned up many times. This chain uses TRBV12-3 or TRBV12-4 with TRBJ2-1; D ambiguous. V was shortened by 0 bases and J by 4 bases, with 7 bases between the two germline ends. The CDR3 contains 14 residues. DNA for the CDR3: TGTGCCAGCAGTTTAGCGGGCGGATACAATGAGCAGTTCTTC. Translated, it gives CASSLAGGYNEQFF.

This clonotype appeared many times. The rearrangement links TRBV2 to TRBJ1-2; D may be TRBD1 (5 bases). The germline V gene encodes CDR1 SNHLY and CDR2 FYNNEI. CDR3 length: 13 amino acids. Trimming pared 6 bases from V and 4 bases from J, leaving 12 bases between. CDR3 in amino acids: CASRGDGTYGYTF. The CDR3 DNA sequence: TGTGCCAGCAGGGGGGACGGAACCTATGGCTACACCTTC.

This clonotype was detected only once. This likely reflects a read error, since a far larger clone is one base away. The chain employs TRBV6-8 and TRBJ2-3; D may match TRBD1 or TRBD2 (5 bases each). Trimming cost V 6 bases and J 1 base, with 11 bases left between them. From germline, CDR1 is MNHGY and CDR2 SAAAGT. The CDR3 is 14 residues long. CDR3 amino acids: CASRMGVCTDTQYF. CDR3 DNA sequence: TGTGCCAGCAGGATGGGGGTATGCACAGATACGCAGTATTTT.

This clonotype was seen at least ten times. The rearrangement uses TRBV7-2 and TRBJ1-5, with a possible D match to TRBD1 (5 bases). Germline V gives CDR1 SGHTA, CDR2 FQGNSA. CDR3 size: 12 residues. The V and J ends lost 4 bases and 7 bases respectively, with 8 bases between them. The CDR3 is CASSSSGQPQHF. DNA for the CDR3: TGTGCCAGCAGCTCTTCAGGGCAGCCCCAGCATTTT.

Concerning this clonotype itself: One base away lies a much larger clone, so this may be a sequencing read error. CDR3 in amino acids: CASSSKPGLASEQSF. The DNA for the CDR3 is TGTGCCAGCAGCTCTAAACCGGGACTAGCGAGTGAGCAGTCCTTC. The genes are TRBV11-2 and TRBJ2-1, with 10 bases identical to TRBD2. The CDR3 has 15 residues. Germline lookup yields CDR1 SGHAT and CDR2 FQNNGV.

This clonotype was observed at least ten times. The J gene is TRBJ1-6, the V gene TRBV19; weak D call: TRBD1 (6 bases). CDR3 length equals 15 residues. Germline CDR1 reads LNHDA; CDR2 reads SQIVND (reference sequence). V dropped 9 bases and J dropped 2 bases, with 14 bases sitting between them. The CDR3 DNA is TGTGCCAGCAAACAGGGAGGCCCCTATAATTCACCCCTCCACTTT. Translation gives CASKQGGPYNSPLHF.

This clonotype appeared many times. V gene TRBV7-9 combines with J gene TRBJ1-4, with a tentative D call TRBD1 (6 bases). CDR3 length: 14 residues. The germline V gene encodes CDR1 SEHNR and CDR2 FQNEAQ (reference sequence). V lost 5 bases, J lost 6 bases, and 13 bases lay in between. CDR3 nucleotide sequence: TGTGCCAGCAGCCCCGGGGGGGCTTATGAAAAACTGTTTTTT. Translation: CASSPGGAYEKLFF.

The V gene is TRBV5-1, the J gene TRBJ2-3; D uncertain. The germline CDR1 and CDR2 sequences are SGHRS and YFSETQ. The CDR3 sequence is 14 residues long. V shed 0 bases and J shed 6 bases, with 11 bases lying between them. CDR3 sequence: CASSLDSPGDTQYF. CDR3 bases: TGCGCCAGCAGCTTGGATAGTCCGGGCGATACGCAGTATTTT.

This clonotype was seen repeatedly, ten times or more. The chain uses TRBV6-1 and TRBJ1-2, with a possible D match to TRBD1 (5 bases). V was pared by 6 bases and J by 4 bases, with 18 bases between. Germline loops: CDR1 MNHNS, CDR2 SASEGT. CDR3 size: 15 residues. CDR3 residues: CASSHGGGTFYGYTF. The DNA of the CDR3 is TGTGCCAGCAGCCACGGGGGGGGAACCTTCTATGGCTACACCTTC.

In its sample, this clonotype was seen many times. This chain links TRBV7-2 with TRBJ2-1; 11 bases are a match to TRBD2. Germline V gene data show CDR1 as SGHTA and CDR2 as FQGNSA. CDR3 length: 16 residues. V was clipped by 1 base and J by 7 bases; unmatched bases: 6. The DNA of the CDR3 is TGTGCCAGCAGCTTAGTTGGGCTAGCGGGGGGTAATGAGCAGTTCTTC. This codes for CASSLVGLAGGNEQFF.

At least ten counts were recorded for this clonotype. This chain joins TRBV7-9 and TRBJ1-2; unclear D gene. V dropped 6 bases and J dropped 3 bases, with 17 bases sitting between them. This CDR3 is 15 amino acids long. From germline, CDR1 is SEHNR and CDR2 FQNEAQ (reference sequence). CDR3 nucleotides: TGTGCCAGCAGTACTCTTAGTGCGGGCCACTATGGCTACACCTTC. Amino acid sequence: CASSTLSAGHYGYTF.

The genes are TRBV7-3 and TRBJ2-5; D is uncertain. CDR3 length: 15 amino acids. Germline V gives CDR1 SGHTA, CDR2 FQGTGA. The V and J ends lost 4 bases and 1 base respectively, with 13 bases between them. The CDR3 DNA is TGTGCCAGCAGCTCAAACACGGGCCTCCAAGAGACCCAGTACTTC. It codes for CASSSNTGLQETQYF.

There are many counts of this clonotype. The CDR3 protein is CASSIKGGASSPDTQYF. For the CDR3, the DNA is TGTGCCAGTAGTATTAAGGGGGGGGCCTCGTCCCCAGATACGCAGTATTTT. The chain carries TRBV19 and TRBJ2-3; D perhaps matches TRBD2 (7 bases). Germline CDR1 reads LNHDA; CDR2 reads SQIVND (reference sequence). The V gene lost 3 bases and the J gene lost 4 bases, with 20 bases spanning the gap. CDR3 size: 17 residues.

This clonotype appeared many times. This rearrangement joins TRBV6-2 or TRBV6-3 to TRBJ2-3; TRBD1 matches 7 bases. V was clipped by 5 bases and J by 6 bases; unmatched bases: 2. Germline assignment: CDR1 MNHEY and CDR2 SVGEGT. The CDR3 runs to 12 residues. The CDR3 DNA is TGTGCCAGCAGTGAACAGGGGGATACGCAGTATTTT. Protein: CASSEQGDTQYF.

J is TRBJ2-7 and V is TRBV2; 7 bases agree with TRBD2. With V trimmed by 3 bases and J by 4 bases, 6 bases remained unmatched. Germline CDR1 and CDR2: SNHLY and FYNNEI. CDR3 length: 14 amino acids. The CDR3 DNA reads as TGTGCCAGCAGTGACCGGGAGGTTGGTTACGAGCAGTACTTC. Its translation is CASSDREVGYEQYF.

This clonotype was picked up many times. This chain uses TRBV28 with TRBJ1-6, with D unclear. The V and J ends lost 6 bases and 11 bases respectively, with 20 bases between them. Germline assignment: CDR1 MDHEN and CDR2 SYDVKM. This CDR3 is 15 amino acids long. This CDR3 reads CASSRGSTRVTPLHF. The CDR3, as DNA: TGTGCCAGCAGCCGAGGGTCTACAAGGGTTACACCCCTCCACTTT.

The chain uses TRBV6-2 or TRBV6-3 and TRBJ2-7, with 9 positions matching TRBD2. Germline CDR1 MNHEY, CDR2 SVGEGT. J gave up 4 bases and V 5 bases, and 9 bases lay outside the gene matches. CDR3 length: 15 amino acids. The CDR3 reads CASSEAGGGSYEQYF. In DNA, the CDR3 is TGTGCCAGCAGTGAAGCGGGGGGAGGATCGTACGAGCAGTACTTC.

On this clonotype: A much bigger clone sits one base away, suggesting this may be a read error. The chain links TRBV12-3 or TRBV12-4 to TRBJ1-1; weak D call: TRBD1 (5 bases). The CDR3 consists of 12 residues. Trimming removed 4 bases at V and 12 bases at J, with 15 bases between. The CDR3 DNA sequence: TGTGCCAGCAGTTGGGATGGGCAGGGTTCTTTCTTT. This codes for CASSWDGQGSFF.

The gene calls are TRBV27 and TRBJ1-6; D unresolved. The germline CDR1 and CDR2 sequences are MNHEY and SMNVEV (reference sequence). V lost 4 bases, J lost 13 bases, and 14 bases lay in between. The CDR3 is 13 residues long. Here the CDR3 DNA reads TGTGCCAGCAGTTCCCGCAGGTCTCTTCCCCTCCACTTT. Its protein product is CASSSRRSLPLHF.

This clonotype came up many times. V is TRBV20-1 and J is TRBJ2-7; weak D call: TRBD2 (6 bases). Per the germline V gene, CDR1 is DFQATT and CDR2 is SNEGSKA (reference sequence). The V and J ends lost 0 bases and 3 bases respectively, with 12 bases between them. The CDR3 loop spans 14 amino acids. The CDR3 spells CSARDPLRDYEQYF. The CDR3 region has the DNA TGCAGTGCTAGAGACCCACTGCGGGACTACGAGCAGTACTTC.

The chain uses TRBV2 and TRBJ2-3; 12 bases match TRBD2. Trimming removed 8 bases from V and 4 bases from J; junction bases left unmatched: 10. The V gene's germline CDR1 is SNHLY and CDR2 FYNNEI. The CDR3 is made up of 16 amino acids. This CDR3 reads CASFFPTSGSADTQYF. The CDR3 DNA is TGTGCCAGCTTCTTCCCGACTAGCGGGAGTGCAGATACGCAGTATTTT.

As to this clonotype: A much larger clone lies one base from this, so it may be a read error. The rearrangement links TRBV11-3 to TRBJ2-5; TRBD2 is a possible D gene (6 bases). The CDR3 runs to 15 residues. Germline V CDR1 and CDR2: SGHNT, YENEEA. V was cut by 5 bases and J by 4 bases, with 17 bases left in between. For the CDR3, the DNA is TGTGCCAGCAGCCTCGACGGGGGTCAACTAGAGACCCAGTACTTC. Amino acid sequence: CASSLDGGQLETQYF.

This clonotype was seen at least ten times. V usage is TRBV2 and J usage is TRBJ1-2; 7 nucleotides align to TRBD1. Germline CDR1 reads SNHLY; CDR2 reads FYNNEI. The trim removed 10 bases at V and 1 base at J, leaving 9 bases unmatched. The CDR3 length is 14 residues. The CDR3 region has the DNA TGTGCCACCAGAGTAGGGGGCCTTAACTATGGCTACACCTTC. Protein product: CATRVGGLNYGYTF.

The table lists this clonotype with many counts. The chain employs TRBV19 and TRBJ2-1, with 8 bases matching TRBD2. V lost 7 bases and J lost 4; bases outside the gene matches: 15. Germline lookup yields CDR1 LNHDA and CDR2 SQIVND (reference sequence). The CDR3 covers 17 residues. CDR3 DNA: TGTGCCAGTAACCCGGGGGTAGCGGGGAGGAGATACAATGAGCAGTTCTTC. Translation: CASNPGVAGRRYNEQFF.

This clonotype has at least ten counts. This chain joins TRBV5-1 and TRBJ1-1, with a tentative D call TRBD1 (6 bases). Germline CDR1 SGHRS, CDR2 YFSETQ. The germline V and J ends were trimmed by 1 base and 4 bases, with 11 bases remaining between them. CDR3 size: 14 residues. The CDR3 nucleotides read TGCGCCAGCAGCTTGTCTCAGGGGAGCACTGAAGCTTTCTTT. It yields the protein CASSLSQGSTEAFF.

In its sample, this clonotype is medium-sized. The J gene is TRBJ2-2, the V gene TRBV5-1; D is possibly TRBD1 (6 bases). Germline CDR1 SGHRS, CDR2 YFSETQ. The CDR3 sequence is 18 residues long. The ends were cut back, 0 bases at V and 6 bases at J, with 21 bases in the middle. CDR3 nucleotides: TGCGCCAGCAGCTTGGAAGGGCAGGGGTATGTCCGAGCCGGGGAGCTGTTTTTT. Translated, it gives CASSLEGQGYVRAGELFF.

This clonotype has a count of ten or more. The V gene is TRBV11-2, the J gene TRBJ1-1; D may be TRBD1 (5 bases). This CDR3 contains 14 residues. V shed 5 bases and J shed 10 bases, with 20 bases lying between them. Germline lookup yields CDR1 SGHAT and CDR2 FQNNGV. CDR3 sequence: CASSVSPTGLAAFF. The CDR3 region has the DNA TGTGCCAGCAGCGTTTCCCCCACGGGACTTGCAGCTTTCTTT.

In regard to this clonotype: A much larger clonotype is one base distant, so this may be a read error. Written as DNA, the CDR3 is TGTGCCAGCGGGCTCCGCACAGATACGCAGTATTTT. Amino acids: CASGLRTDTQYF. The chain uses TRBV6-1 and TRBJ2-3; D not resolved. Per the germline V gene, CDR1 is MNHNS and CDR2 is SASEGT. The CDR3 has 12 residues. V gave up 8 bases and J gave up 1 base, with 7 bases separating them.

Concerning this clonotype: This sequence may be a read error, since a much larger clone differs from it by one base. The chain is built from TRBV6-1 and TRBJ1-1; weak D call: TRBD1 (5 bases). Germline values: CDR1 MNHNS, CDR2 SASEGT. V lost 7 bases and J lost 7, with 13 bases in between. This CDR3 has 12 residues. Here the CDR3 DNA reads TGTGCCAGCATGACGATAGACAGTGAAGCTTTCTTT. It encodes CASMTIDSEAFF.

This clonotype qualifies as medium-sized. The rearrangement joins TRBV28 to TRBJ1-2, with D perhaps matching TRBD1 (5 bases). Trimming removed 6 bases from V and 4 bases from J, with 18 bases in between. The CDR3 runs 15 residues. In germline, CDR1 is MDHEN, CDR2 SYDVKM. Here the CDR3 reads CASRMGSGLFYGYTF. The DNA for the CDR3 is TGTGCCAGCAGGATGGGGTCAGGGCTTTTCTATGGCTACACCTTC.

In the case of this clonotype: Since a much larger clone is just one base distant, this may be a read error. The chain carries TRBV5-6 and TRBJ2-7; no clear D. Trimming cost V 3 bases and J 5 bases, with 12 bases left between them. Germline values: CDR1 SGHDT, CDR2 YYEEEE. The CDR3 is 13 residues long. CDR3 protein: CASSSAPSDEQYF. The DNA for the CDR3 is TGTGCCAGCAGCTCGGCCCCTAGTGACGAGCAGTACTTC.